This TCR beta chain was retrieved from a study of cytomegalovirus exposure and HLA in healthy donors (dated by TCRdb to 2016 to 2017). About the full investigation: An earlier analysis of approximately 640 of the donors reported 250 to 300 Gb of sequence data and roughly 100 million unique TCR beta sequences from some 180 million T cells. Along with the approximately 670-subject first cohort, a separate validation cohort of over 90 different subjects was used. Typing coverage differed by locus: A, B, C, DRB1 and DQB1 were typed in about 620-640 donors, DQA1 in about 510, DPA1 in 606, and DPB1 in just under 490. In an earlier analysis of 587 of the donors, high-throughput TCR beta sequencing was used to judge whether each TCR beta V gene segment behaved as functional or pseudogenic. All discovery cohort repertoires had been generated using a single sequencing platform. The study combined high-throughput TCR immunosequencing, statistical association of individual TCRs with disease status, and machine learning to predict cytomegalovirus infection status. Alongside the repertoire data, information on donor age, sex, ethnicity and CMV serostatus was compiled. Several DR-DQ haplotypes were treated as single units for association and clustering because of strong linkage in the cohort. Across some 400 genotyped donors of the cohort, an average of about 240,000 unique TCR beta nucleotide sequences per donor were sequenced, and roughly 20% of those sequences were non-productive. Both class I and class II loci were covered by HLA typing, at four-digit resolution. In the later analysis, no new phenotypic data were used to find candidate immune exposures; instead, reliance was placed on TCR beta sequences and their occurrence across donors. In a later genetic analysis, genome-wide SNP genotypes for about 65% of the 666 donors were used, and that subset was treated as a discovery cohort. The study profiled the T cell repertoires of under 700 subjects by immunosequencing and related them to cytomegalovirus serostatus. The study aimed to test whether signatures of past pathogen exposure could be identified by cataloging public T cell receptors. Among the approximately 430 genotyped donors, approximately 81% belonged to the genetic ancestry cluster associated with self-reported Caucasian donors. An early release that covered several hundred HLA-typed donors contained about 300 gigabases of sequencing data and some 87 million unique TCR sequences. A later analysis re-analyzed previously published TCR beta repertoires from approximately 700 donors and added high-resolution HLA genotyping to study TCR occurrence patterns.

Comment on this clone: Its binding antigen is unknown. The record has no base qualities; no much larger clone is one base away.

Study-wide conclusions, independent of this receptor: Some IMGT-functional V segments, including TRBV6-2 and TRBV6-3, could not be told apart with the 87-base-pair reads, so those segments were excluded. According to a later analysis, most CMV-associated TCR beta chains appeared to be HLA-restricted, and the HLA associations seemed to be driven largely by CMV exposure. It was suggested by the authors that the approach could potentially be generalized to other disease states and immunological phenotypes. A further reported finding was that TCR beta sequences accurately predicted the HLA-A and HLA-B alleles for most subjects in the first cohort. A later genetic analysis reported fewer N-insertions in productive TCRs among donors in an Asian-associated ancestry cluster than the 666-donor mean. At a false discovery rate of 0.05, a later analysis linked 16,951 TCR beta sequences to specific HLA alleles. When HLA alleles, especially DR and DQ, strongly co-occurred, TCR associations were difficult to assign to individual alleles. The presence/absence analyses assumed that sequencing depth was roughly uniform across donors, and that assumption may not be true. In both the original and validation cohorts, the classifier was reported to diagnose cytomegalovirus status with high specificity and sensitivity. Several of the top co-occurrence clusters appeared to be linked to parvovirus B19, influenza, CMV and Epstein-Barr virus, according to a later analysis. In this cohort, only TCR beta chains were sequenced, and detectable features were limited by the absence of alpha or paired-chain data. In a later analysis, HLA-associated TCR beta chains were found to be more clonally expanded and to have lower generation probabilities than equally common non-associated chains. While some public TCRs were present in many individuals, most TCR sequences turned up only very rarely across donors. For the cohort, immune exposure information was limited to CMV serostatus. Around 16 rarely observed V segments, including chromosome 9 orphons, were excluded from the earlier analysis of 550 to 700 of the donors because counts were too low. Linkage disequilibrium might explain the correlated functional status among segregating V segments, but an unknown experimental factor could not be excluded. HLA typing was unavailable for some donors at each locus, so association tests used only the typed subset. Broadly in line with IMGT annotations, most TCR beta V segments showed up in productive rearrangements about 87% or about 30% of the time in an earlier analysis of 587 of the donors. In vitro tests confirmed that a few of the cytomegalovirus-associated TCR beta chains recognize cytomegalovirus antigens. A later genetic analysis associated a missense DCLRE1C variant with V-gene and J-gene trimming of TCR beta chains, and an independent cohort replicated the association. In the study, approximately 150 TCR beta chains were listed as associated with cytomegalovirus. A cluster of highly shared sequence variants was judged likely to be a technical artifact of the sequencing pipeline. According to a later analysis, TCR association rates differed among HLA loci, with DRB1 alleles showing the most associated TCRs and HLA-C alleles showing the fewest.

In total, just over 650 healthy bone marrow donors made up the cohort. All cohort members were sampled while nominally healthy, although unrecorded immune exposures were likely present. The donor tested CMV seropositive, placing the donor among the roughly 300 seropositive members of the cohort. A peripheral blood sample was provided by each donor, and peripheral blood mononuclear cells were used for TCR beta sequencing. Genomic DNA extraction from the blood cell samples was performed with the Qiagen DNeasy Blood Extraction Kit. Libraries were made using the immunoSEQ multiplex PCR assay. The multiplex PCR relied on a mix of 60 forward primers for TCR Vbeta segments and 13 reverse primers for TCR Jbeta segments. The CDR3 region of rearranged TCR beta genes was amplified from genomic DNA with a multiplex PCR assay. The amplified TCR beta libraries were sequenced on the Illumina HiSeq System as 87-base-pair reads. As for the authors' bioinformatics: A later analysis counted some 80 million unique TCR beta chains across the approximately 700 repertoires, and roughly 10 million of these chains were shared by at least two donors. A nearest-neighbor algorithm error-corrected the raw reads and collapsed the reads into unique sequences, merging closely related sequences to remove PCR and sequencing errors. V, D and J gene segments were assigned by aligning CDR3 sequences to IMGT reference sequences. Each retained sequence needed at least a six-nucleotide match to both a V gene segment and a J gene segment. A rearrangement was called productive if the CDR3 had no stop codons and remained in frame with V and J, and every other rearrangement was called non-productive. Following IMGT convention, CDR3 was defined as the stretch from the second conserved V-encoded cysteine to the conserved J-encoded phenylalanine. The earlier analysis of roughly 590 of the donors excluded sequences that lacked an unambiguous match to a single V gene segment. An earlier analysis of 450 to 650 of the donors called V segments functional above 56.7% productive rearrangements and segregating when the between-donor standard deviation exceeded 5%. A statistical classification framework was built to diagnose cytomegalovirus status from the catalog of TCR beta chain sequences. V and J gene assignment, in a later analysis, came from comparing TCR nucleotide sequences with IMGT/GENE-DB human TR gene sequences. Using the TCRdist pipeline, a later analysis assigned CDR3 sequences along with most-parsimonious VDJ recombination scenarios. In a later analysis, every TCR beta chain was defined by the combination of its CDR3 amino acid sequence and its V-gene family, and reads without a unique V-gene family were dropped. A later analysis removed 592 highly shared, low-generation-probability nucleotide sequences to deal with suspected cross-contamination and a sequencing artifact. In a later analysis, a clonal expansion index for each public chain was calculated from normalized within-repertoire ranks of inferred template counts. A later analysis computed generation probabilities with a VDJ recombination model fitted to out-of-frame rearrangements, and checked the results against IGoR. In a later analysis, hypergeometric tests were used to score TCR-TCR, TCR-HLA and TCR-CMV co-occurrence, with a repertoire-size bias correction applied to TCR pairs. In a later analysis, false discovery rates were estimated by permuting HLA or CMV assignments 20 times. A later analysis grouped co-occurring TCRs with DBSCAN, adding TCRdist sequence similarity when clustering within HLA-allele-positive subsets. Repertoires with fewer than 30,000 or more than 120,000 public chains, plus five repertoires with anomalous nucleotide sharing, were excluded from co-occurrence clustering. TCRdb re-hosts the immuneACCESS table, in-frame sequences only. Its copies lack some clones; in the studies checked, an unresolved V gene accounts for under half of them, and the cause for the rest is not known. The D gene and trimming were derived from the DNA, and the V and J assignments and clone size from that table. The sample data list some 120,000 clones, and 73% of these were observed just once. 2% to 2.5% of the sample is in the top ten clones.

The germline V gene sets CDR1 to SGDLS and CDR2 to YYNGEE. The CDR3 measures 14 amino acids from cysteine to phenylalanine. Just CDR3 DNA is preserved here, 42 bases in frame from base 1. Ends trimmed: V by 0 bases, J by 8 bases; bases unmatched to a gene: 4. This sequence originates from a woman between 40 and 55 years old in good health and CMV-seropositive. Sequenced sample: PBMCs. Recombination joined TRBV9 with TRBJ1-4; a stretch of 7 junction bases matches TRBD1. The CDR3: CASSVDGTVEKLFF. DNA sequence: TGTGCCAGCAGCGTAGACGGGACAGTCGAAAAACTGTTTTTT.